This note documents a single T cell receptor beta chain sequence. Its antigen remains unknown. It may be a read error: a sequence one base away is much more abundant. The sample belongs to a study of tumor-infiltrating lymphocytes in primary liver carcinoma. General observations from the study: A significantly higher top-250-clone fraction was recorded for tumors than for blood (p = 0.039). Tumor-adjacent and tumor-blood pairs shared a smaller degree of overlap than tumor region pairs.

The source of the blood RNA was unsorted whole blood, and germline DNA was extracted as well. The patients lived with chronic HBV infection and had not yet received any treatment. Looked up from germline, CDR1 is SGHAT and CDR2 is FQNNGV. The CDR3 consists of 15 residues. Trimming took 2 bases from V and 6 from J, leaving 17 bases between them. From around 0.5 ug of total RNA, TCR beta-specific cDNA was reverse-transcribed using a constant-region primer. Slightly modified ARM-PCR with three nested multiplex PCR rounds yielded TCR beta libraries. TRBV1-TRBV30 forward and Cbeta reverse primers drove the first two roughly 9-cycle rounds. TCRdb fed the multiplex PCR reads into MiXCR, producing one record per CDR3 protein. This sample yields some 180,000 distinct CDR3 sequences, of which approximately 60% are seen a single time; under 75% belongs to the top ten.

Input material: peripheral blood. The chain employs TRBV11-2 and TRBJ2-7; D may correspond to TRBD1 or TRBD2 (5 bases each). The receptor comes from a middle-aged man with primary liver carcinoma and hepatitis B virus infection. The CDR3 loop is CASSLKGRAPCEQYF. CDR3 DNA: TGTGCCAGCAGCTTAAAGGGACGGGCTCCCTGCGAGCAGTACTTC.